The 4 T cell receptor beta chains reported below all come from one sample, sequenced in a study of blood T cell repertoires in COVID-19. Here immunoSEQ multiplex PCR was the method, and the copy in TCRdb shows in-frame clones only, minus some. This table holds some 230,000 clones, approximately 80% found once. Specimen: peripheral blood. These receptors came from a woman in her 50s with acute or convalescent COVID-19.

This chain joins TRBV5-5 and TRBJ2-5; D gene ambiguous. There are 15 residues in the CDR3. The germline gives CDR1 SGHKS, CDR2 YYEKEE (reference sequence). Trimming took off 5 bases at V and 5 bases at J, with 19 bases between the two ends. The CDR3 protein is CASSYFPVPGETQYF. As DNA, the CDR3 is TGTGCCAGCAGTTATTTTCCGGTCCCAGGTGAGACCCAGTACTTC.

This chain uses TRBV11-2 with TRBJ2-1; 8 bases are a match to TRBD2. The CDR3 extends over 15 amino acids. J lost 8 bases, V lost 8 bases, and 14 bases had no gene match. Germline-derived CDR1 and CDR2 are SGHAT and FQNNGV. In nucleotides, the CDR3 is TGTGCCAGCCAAGGGCGGATAGCGGGAAGTGATGAGCAGTTCTTC. Translated, it gives CASQGRIAGSDEQFF.

The chain links TRBV11-1 to TRBJ2-5; D is ambiguous. The CDR3 sequence is 13 residues long. Deletions cut 6 bases from V and 4 bases from J, with 12 bases between. CDR1 and CDR2 from the germline V gene are SGHAT and FQDESV (reference sequence). CDR3 sequence: CASSRDRGETQYF. The CDR3 nucleotides are TGTGCCAGCAGTCGAGACCGCGGAGAGACCCAGTACTTC.

There are a few counts of this clone. The chain uses TRBV6-5 and TRBJ2-6; a weak D match, TRBD1 (6 bases). V lost 0 bases, J lost 4 bases, and 7 bases lay in between. The CDR3 sequence is 15 residues long. Germline loops: CDR1 MNHEY, CDR2 SVGAGI. CDR3 DNA: TGTGCCAGCAGTTACTCGGGGGCCGGGGCCAACGTCCTGACTTTC. This encodes CASSYSGAGANVLTF.